Each of the 22 T cell receptor beta chains below was sequenced from the same sample in a study of long-term antiretroviral therapy in people with HIV. The authors ran the immunoSEQ assay, v3.0, at survey level. The method was immunoSEQ multiplex PCR; TCRdb's version includes in-frame clones alone and lacks a portion of them. The repertoire holds 20,000 to 30,000 clones, approximately 80% seen once, with about 5.1% in the top ten. The sequences come from unsorted PBMCs, collected 1.1 years before starting antiretroviral therapy. The source is a woman aged 25 to 39 with HIV.

This clone has more than one count but fewer than ten. The chain links TRBV5-6 to TRBJ1-2; D unresolved. V lost 1 base and J lost 6, with 7 bases in between. CDR3 size: 12 residues. The germline gives CDR1 SGHDT, CDR2 YYEEEE. The CDR3 DNA is TGTGCCAGCAGCTTGACCGGGAATGGCTACACCTTC. Protein: CASSLTGNGYTF.

This clone was seen once. This chain uses TRBV6-5 with TRBJ1-1; 7 bases are a match to TRBD1. CDR3 length equals 13 residues. The trim removed 5 bases at V and 1 base at J, leaving 1 base unmatched. Per the germline V gene, CDR1 is MNHEY and CDR2 is SVGAGI. CDR3 residues: CASSRTGNTEAFF. The CDR3 DNA reads TGTGCCAGCAGTCGGACAGGGAACACTGAAGCTTTCTTT.

The chain joins TRBV9 to TRBJ1-6; 8 bases map to TRBD1. CDR1 and CDR2 (germline): SGDLS, YYNGEE. The CDR3 contains 16 residues. J lost 10 bases, V lost 4 bases, and 13 bases had no gene match. CDR3 amino acids: CASSSRPGQVRSPLHF. The CDR3 nucleotides read TGTGCCAGCAGCTCACGACCGGGACAGGTCAGATCACCCCTCCACTTT.

The chain is built from TRBV29-1 and TRBJ2-5; 7 bases match TRBD2. This CDR3 has 13 amino acids. V lost 5 bases, J lost 5 bases, and 8 bases stayed unmatched. The germline V gene encodes CDR1 SQVTM and CDR2 ANQGSEA. The DNA of the CDR3 is TGCAGCGTTTCCTTTATCGGGGGGGAGACCCAGTACTTC. Its protein product is CSVSFIGGETQYF.

The V and J genes are TRBV2 and TRBJ2-3; 9 nucleotides match TRBD2. CDR1 is SNHLY, CDR2 FYNNEI, per germline. The trim removed 5 bases at V and 6 bases at J, leaving 9 bases unmatched. The CDR3 has 15 residues. CDR3 nucleotide sequence: TGTGCCAGCAGTCCATATAGCGGGGGACTTGATACGCAGTATTTT. It translates to CASSPYSGGLDTQYF.

This clone was recorded only once. This rearrangement joins TRBV6-5 to TRBJ1-2, with a possible D match to TRBD1 (5 bases). The CDR3 loop spans 13 amino acids. The V end lost 6 bases, the J end lost 5 bases, and 13 bases lay between the germline ends. Germline values: CDR1 MNHEY, CDR2 SVGAGI. CDR3 residues: CASREADRYGYTF. In nucleotides, the CDR3 is TGTGCCAGCAGGGAAGCAGACAGATATGGCTACACCTTC.

The chain couples TRBV19 to TRBJ1-2; D is unclear. Looked up from germline, CDR1 is LNHDA and CDR2 is SQIVND (reference sequence). Trimming shortened V by 5 bases and J by 1 base, and 11 bases separated the two germline ends. The CDR3 extends over 14 amino acids. The CDR3 here is CASSAVLFNYGYTF. The CDR3 DNA sequence: TGTGCCAGTAGTGCTGTTCTTTTTAACTATGGCTACACCTTC.

The gene calls are TRBV13 and TRBJ2-7; weak D call: TRBD1 (5 bases). Per germline, CDR1 PRHDT and CDR2 FYEKMQ (reference sequence). This CDR3 has 13 residues. Trimming pared 2 bases from V and 2 bases from J, leaving 7 bases between. CDR3 in DNA: TGTGCCAGCAGCTTAAGGGGAACCTACGAGCAGTACTTC. It yields the protein CASSLRGTYEQYF. The whole variable domain, remainder taken from reference TRBV13 and TRBJ2-7, is AAGVIQSPRHLIKEKRETATLKCYPIPRHDTVYWYQQGPGQDPQFLISFYEKMQSDKGSIPDRFSAQQFSDYHSELNMSSLELGDSALYFCASSLRGTYEQYFGPGTRLTVT.

This chain joins TRBV25-1 and TRBJ1-2, with 7 bases matching TRBD1. The CDR3 spans 13 residues. V shed 6 bases, J shed 9 bases, and the junction held 10 bases outside the gene matches. Germline-derived CDR1 and CDR2 are MGHDK and SYGVNS. In nucleotides, the CDR3 is TGTGCCAGCAGGGAGGTACAGGGGAAGAGCTACACCTTC. Its translation: CASREVQGKSYTF.

J is TRBJ1-2 and V is TRBV6-5, with a weak D call TRBD1 (6 bases). Germline loops: CDR1 MNHEY, CDR2 SVGAGI. This CDR3 is built from 14 residues. Trimming took off 2 bases at V and 2 bases at J, with 9 bases between the two ends. The CDR3, as DNA: TGTGCCAGCAGTTACCGGGACATCAACTATGGCTACACCTTC. It encodes CASSYRDINYGYTF.

V and J are TRBV11-2 and TRBJ2-5, with D perhaps matching TRBD2 (5 bases). The CDR3 is made up of 14 amino acids. Germline CDR1 SGHAT, CDR2 FQNNGV. With 5 bases removed from V and 2 bases from J, the gap between germline ends came to 12 bases. For the CDR3, the DNA is TGTGCCAGCAGCCTCATGACGGGACAAGAGACCCAGTACTTC. Protein sequence: CASSLMTGQETQYF.

The chain's CDR3 is CASSPRTGTEAFF. The CDR3 coding sequence is TGTGCCAGCAGCCCTAGGACGGGTACCGAAGCTTTCTTT. The V call is TRBV7-3, the J call TRBJ1-1; D remains unclear. This CDR3 is built from 13 residues. V gave up 5 bases and J gave up 8 bases, with 15 bases separating them. The V gene's germline CDR1 is SGHTA and CDR2 FQGTGA.

The chain joins TRBV19 to TRBJ1-5; TRBD1 aligns across 8 bases. Germline loops: CDR1 LNHDA, CDR2 SQIVND (reference sequence). This CDR3 contains 14 residues. V lost 3 bases, J lost 6 bases, and 4 bases stayed unmatched. CDR3 sequence (DNA): TGTGCCAGTAGTATCGGACAGGGAATTCAGCCCCAGCATTTT. Encoded protein: CASSIGQGIQPQHF.

V usage is TRBV5-1 and J usage is TRBJ2-1, with 15 bases aligning to TRBD2. CDR3 length: 16 amino acids. Germline CDR1 reads SGHRS; CDR2 reads YFSETQ. V shed 3 bases, J shed 9 bases, and the junction held 7 bases outside the gene matches. The CDR3 DNA reads TGCGCCAGCAGCTCCGGGACTAGCGGGGGGTTCGTTGAGCAGTTCTTC. Translated: CASSSGTSGGFVEQFF.

The chain recombines TRBV6-1 with TRBJ1-5; possible D gene TRBD1, 6 bases. Trimming removed 4 bases at V and 7 bases at J, with 20 bases between. The CDR3 loop spans 16 amino acids. Germline V gene sequence: CDR1 MNHNS, CDR2 SASEGT. The CDR3 region is CASSGFLTGNRQPQHF. The DNA of the CDR3 is TGTGCCAGCAGTGGGTTCCTAACAGGGAACCGCCAGCCCCAGCATTTT.

This chain joins TRBV5-8 and TRBJ1-4; D is ambiguous. Germline lookup yields CDR1 SGHTS and CDR2 YDEGEE. Between the trimmed V and J ends, which lost 0 bases and 7 bases, there was a span of 4 bases. This CDR3 has 12 residues. CDR3 sequence (DNA): TGTGCCAGCAGCTTGGTGGGTGAAAAACTGTTTTTT. This sequence encodes CASSLVGEKLFF.

The CDR3 bases are TGCAGCGCTTATCTTCCCGATCAGCCCCAGCATTTT. It translates to CSAYLPDQPQHF. The chain is built from TRBV29-1 and TRBJ1-5, with D hard to call. This CDR3 comprises 12 residues. Trimming stripped 7 bases from V and 5 bases from J, with 12 bases between. Germline assignment: CDR1 SQVTM and CDR2 ANQGSEA.

The CDR3 protein is CASSLGGQANTEAFF. CDR3 in DNA: TGTGCCAGCAGCCTCGGGGGACAGGCAAACACTGAAGCTTTCTTT. The rearrangement joins TRBV11-2 to TRBJ1-1; 8 bases match TRBD1. The V gene end was trimmed by 5 bases and the J gene end by 2 bases; junction bases not matched to a gene: 7. This CDR3 is 15 amino acids long. Germline loops: CDR1 SGHAT, CDR2 FQNNGV.

The V and J genes are TRBV5-6 and TRBJ1-6; 8 bases map to TRBD1. The CDR3 has 18 amino acids. The junction had 9 bases not matched to a gene; V was cut back by 4 bases and J by 0 bases. Germline V gene data show CDR1 as SGHDT and CDR2 as YYEEEE. The CDR3 bases are TGTGCCAGCAGCAGGACAGGGAAACTGAGCTCCTATAATTCACCCCTCCACTTT. Translation: CASSRTGKLSSYNSPLHF.

This CDR3 is CASQRLAKNIQYF. The CDR3 DNA sequence: TGTGCCAGCCAAAGATTAGCCAAAAACATTCAGTACTTC. This sequence joins TRBV7-9 and TRBJ2-4; no definite D call. V shed 8 bases and J shed 0 bases, with 8 bases lying between them. The CDR3 has 13 amino acids. In germline, CDR1 is SEHNR, CDR2 FQNEAQ (reference sequence).

The J gene is TRBJ1-5, the V gene TRBV27, with TRBD1 matching 8 bases. V lost 5 bases to trimming and J lost 2 bases; unmatched junction nucleotides: 2. Per the germline V gene, CDR1 is MNHEY and CDR2 is SMNVEV (reference sequence). The CDR3 length is 14 residues. CDR3 nucleotides: TGTGCCAGCAGTAAGGACAGGGGCAATCAGCCCCAGCATTTT. This encodes CASSKDRGNQPQHF.

V gene TRBV5-1 combines with J gene TRBJ2-5; perhaps TRBD1 as D (5 bases). The V and J ends lost 1 base and 4 bases respectively, with 11 bases between them. Germline V gene sequence: CDR1 SGHRS, CDR2 YFSETQ. The CDR3 runs to 14 residues. The CDR3 DNA follows: TGCGCCAGCAGCTTGCGACAGCTACCAGAGACCCAGTACTTC. It translates to CASSLRQLPETQYF.